Below, one T cell receptor (beta chain) is given with its context. The method was immunoSEQ multiplex PCR; TCRdb's version includes in-frame clones alone and lacks a portion of them. The table has tens of thousands of clones, roughly 95% seen once; the top ten hold under 5.5%. This entry is derived from a study of technical replicates of blood from a few donors. Sequencing used PBMCs. The source of this sequence is a human donor in good health. Some clones in this sample may be carry-over from other donors' samples.

The CDR3 spells CASSNSGNTDTQYF. In DNA form, the CDR3 reads TGTGCCAGCAGCAATAGCGGCAACACAGATACGCAGTATTTT. This chain connects TRBV11-2 to TRBJ2-3; D possibly corresponds to TRBD2 (6 bases). Germline lookup yields CDR1 SGHAT and CDR2 FQNNGV. This CDR3 has 14 residues. With 5 bases removed from V and 2 bases from J, the gap between germline ends came to 11 bases.